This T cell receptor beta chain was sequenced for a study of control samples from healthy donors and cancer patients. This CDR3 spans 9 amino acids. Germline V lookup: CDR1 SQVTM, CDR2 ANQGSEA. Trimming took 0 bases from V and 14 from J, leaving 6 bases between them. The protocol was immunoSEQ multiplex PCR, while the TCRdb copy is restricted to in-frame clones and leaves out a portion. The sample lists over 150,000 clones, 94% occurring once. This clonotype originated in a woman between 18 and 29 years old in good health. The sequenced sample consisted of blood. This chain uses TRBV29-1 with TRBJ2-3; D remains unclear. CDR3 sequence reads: CSVEDPPYF. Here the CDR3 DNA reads TGCAGCGTTGAAGATCCCCCGTATTTT.